This TCR beta chain was retrieved from a study of OX40 agonist ivuxolimab in advanced cancers. Trimming cost V 5 bases and J 6 bases; bases outside gene matches: 4. This CDR3 contains 13 residues. The germline V gene encodes CDR1 MNHNY and CDR2 SVGAGI (reference sequence). Comment on this clone: Its antigen is not identified.

Method: immunoSEQ multiplex PCR; TCRdb's copy keeps in-frame clones and lacks some. The sample shows about 28,000 clones, 70% to 80% of them seen only once. Findings and caveats of the study: Expanded clones were, on average, more numerous in CD8+ T cells than in CD4+.

The chain recombines TRBV6-6 with TRBJ2-7; 10 bases align to TRBD1. The sequence was obtained from an adult with an advanced solid tumor such as melanoma, head and neck, liver or kidney cancer. Material: CD4+ or CD8+ T cells sorted from blood, obtained in a trial of the OX40 agonist ivuxolimab. The CDR3 region is CASSKGQGREQYF. The CDR3, as DNA: TGTGCCAGCAGTAAGGGACAGGGGCGCGAGCAGTACTTC.